The clone carrying this TCR delta chain has at least ten counts. What it binds is unknown. The protein that TCRdb holds for this DNA derives from a much larger clone and differs from the translated DNA at residue 16, which likely indicates a read error; the protein shown here is translated from the DNA. Germline V gene data show CDR1 as TSWWSYY and CDR2 as QGS. With 2 bases clipped from V and 3 bases from J, the junction kept 25 bases outside the gene matches. CDR3 length: 22 amino acids. The data belong to a study of γδ T cells in repeated Plasmodium falciparum infection. Study at large: Four controlled malaria infections with P. falciparum NF54 spanned about 23 months. Malian gammadelta TCRs were studied during no-transmission periods and across acute malaria episodes.

Gammadelta T cells were flow-sorted from PBMC into Vgamma9/Vdelta2+ and Vdelta2-negative populations for bulk analysis. TCRdb re-called clones from the multiplex PCR reads using CATT. This sample carries 45,000 to 70,000 delta-chain clones, 1.7% of them seen once, and the ten largest clones take 15%. Study observations and caveats: Waves of new clonotype selection appeared after repeated controlled infections in Vdelta2-negative, largely Vdelta1+, gammadelta T cells. Many TCRgamma sequences overlapped between individuals in stable Vgamma9/Vdelta2+ repertoires.

The clonotype comes from a pool of human donors (malaria-infected and uninfected, not separated). Sequenced: gamma-delta T cells from blood. V usage is TRDV1 and J usage is TRDJ1; 9 positions agree with TRDD3. TCRdb lists no J gene, so it was determined here by aligning the DNA to germline. The CDR3 is CALGETFGSYEEAGGCADKLIF. For the CDR3, the DNA is TGTGCTCTTGGGGAAACCTTTGGTTCCTACGAAGAGGCTGGGGGATGCGCCGATAAACTCATCTTT.